This TCR beta chain was identified in a study of T cells in narcolepsy. Overall study results and limits: Autoreactive HCRT-specific and TRIB2-specific clonotypes were marked in same-patient CSF-versus-blood CD4+ comparisons.

V lost 1 base and J 8 bases, leaving 12 bases between the germline ends. Per the germline V gene, CDR1 is SGHDT and CDR2 is YYEEEE. CDR3 length equals 14 residues. The table lists this clone with a few counts. Its target is not known. The sample has other DNA sequences that encode this CDR3 too. Data came from immunoSEQ multiplex PCR; TCRdb stores just in-frame clones and leaves some out. The table lists approximately 25,000 clones, less than 70% of them singletons. The clonotype originates from a human donor in good health. The sequenced material came from memory (CD45RA-) CD4+ T cells from blood. The V and J genes are TRBV5-6 and TRBJ1-4, with no clear D. CDR3 region: CASSLQGIGEKLFF. The CDR3 coding sequence is TGTGCCAGCAGCTTGCAAGGGATCGGAGAAAAACTGTTTTTT.